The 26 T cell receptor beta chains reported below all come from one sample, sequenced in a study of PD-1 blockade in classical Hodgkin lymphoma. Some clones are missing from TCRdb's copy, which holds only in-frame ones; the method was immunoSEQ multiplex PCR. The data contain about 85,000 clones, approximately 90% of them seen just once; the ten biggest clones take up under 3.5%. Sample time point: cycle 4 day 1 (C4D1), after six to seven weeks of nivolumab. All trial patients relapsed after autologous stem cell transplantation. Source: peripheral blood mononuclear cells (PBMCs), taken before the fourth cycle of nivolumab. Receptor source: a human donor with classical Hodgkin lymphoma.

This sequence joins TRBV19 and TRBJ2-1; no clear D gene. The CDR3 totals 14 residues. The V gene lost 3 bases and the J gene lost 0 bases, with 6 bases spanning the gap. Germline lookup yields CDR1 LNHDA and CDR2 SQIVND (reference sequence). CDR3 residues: CASSIPGSYNEQFF. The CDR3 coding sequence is TGTGCCAGTAGTATCCCGGGCTCCTACAATGAGCAGTTCTTC.

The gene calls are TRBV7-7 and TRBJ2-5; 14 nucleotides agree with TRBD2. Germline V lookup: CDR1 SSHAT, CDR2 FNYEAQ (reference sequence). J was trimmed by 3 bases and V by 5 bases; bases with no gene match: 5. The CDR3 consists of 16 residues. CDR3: CASSRQGLAGEETQYF. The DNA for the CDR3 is TGTGCCAGCAGCCGCCAGGGACTAGCGGGGGAAGAGACCCAGTACTTC.

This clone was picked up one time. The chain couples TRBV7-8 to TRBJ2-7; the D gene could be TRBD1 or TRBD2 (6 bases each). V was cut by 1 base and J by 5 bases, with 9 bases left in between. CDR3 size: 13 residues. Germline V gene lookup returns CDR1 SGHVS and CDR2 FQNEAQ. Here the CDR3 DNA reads TGTGCCAGCAGCTTAGTGGGGGGCAACGAGCAGTACTTC. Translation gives CASSLVGGNEQYF.

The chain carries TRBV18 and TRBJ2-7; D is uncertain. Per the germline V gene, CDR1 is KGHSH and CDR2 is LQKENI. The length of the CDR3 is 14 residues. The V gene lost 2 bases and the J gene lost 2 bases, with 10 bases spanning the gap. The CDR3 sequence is CASSPAGLTYEQYF. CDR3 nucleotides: TGTGCCAGCTCACCAGCCGGGCTTACCTACGAGCAGTACTTC. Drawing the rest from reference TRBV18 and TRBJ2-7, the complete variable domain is NAGVMQNPRHLVRRRGQEARLRCSPMKGHSHVYWYRQLPEEGLKFMVYLQKENIIDESGMPKERFSAEFPKEGPSILRIQQVVRGDSAAYFCASSPAGLTYEQYFGPGTRLTVT.

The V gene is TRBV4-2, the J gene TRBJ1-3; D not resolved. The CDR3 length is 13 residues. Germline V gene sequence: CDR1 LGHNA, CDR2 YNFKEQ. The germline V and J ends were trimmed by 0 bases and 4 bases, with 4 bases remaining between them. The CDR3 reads CASSQEFGNTIYF. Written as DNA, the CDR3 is TGTGCCAGCAGCCAAGAATTCGGAAACACCATATATTTT.

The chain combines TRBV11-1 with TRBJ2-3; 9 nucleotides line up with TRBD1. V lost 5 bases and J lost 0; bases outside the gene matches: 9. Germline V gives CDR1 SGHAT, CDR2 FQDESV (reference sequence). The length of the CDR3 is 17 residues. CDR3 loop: CASSLIGTGTSTDTQYF. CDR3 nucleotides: TGTGCCAGCAGCCTCATAGGGACAGGGACGAGCACAGATACGCAGTATTTT.

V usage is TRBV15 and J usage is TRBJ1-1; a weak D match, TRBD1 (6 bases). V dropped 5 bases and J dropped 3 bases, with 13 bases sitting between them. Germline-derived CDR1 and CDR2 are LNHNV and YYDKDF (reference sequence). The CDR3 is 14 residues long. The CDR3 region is CATSVGGEDTEAFF. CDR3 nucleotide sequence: TGTGCCACCAGCGTAGGGGGAGAGGACACTGAAGCTTTCTTT. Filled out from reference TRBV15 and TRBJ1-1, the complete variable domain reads DAMVIQNPRYQVTQFGKPVTLSCSQTLNHNVMYWYQQKSSQAPKLLFHYYDKDFNNEADTPDNFQSRRPNTSFCFLDIRSPGLGDTAMYLCATSVGGEDTEAFFGQGTRLTVV.

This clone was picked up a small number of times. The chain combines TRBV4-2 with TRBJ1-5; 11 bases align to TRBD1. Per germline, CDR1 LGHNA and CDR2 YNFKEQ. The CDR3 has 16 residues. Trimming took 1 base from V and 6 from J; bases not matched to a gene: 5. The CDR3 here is CASSQAGTGGSQPQHF. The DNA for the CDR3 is TGTGCCAGCAGCCAAGCCGGGACAGGGGGAAGTCAGCCCCAGCATTTT.

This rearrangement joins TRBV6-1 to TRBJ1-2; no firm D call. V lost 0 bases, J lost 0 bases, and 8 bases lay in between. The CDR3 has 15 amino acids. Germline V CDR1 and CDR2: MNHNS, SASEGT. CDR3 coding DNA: TGTGCCAGCAGTGAAGCTAAGTATTCTAACTATGGCTACACCTTC. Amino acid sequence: CASSEAKYSNYGYTF.

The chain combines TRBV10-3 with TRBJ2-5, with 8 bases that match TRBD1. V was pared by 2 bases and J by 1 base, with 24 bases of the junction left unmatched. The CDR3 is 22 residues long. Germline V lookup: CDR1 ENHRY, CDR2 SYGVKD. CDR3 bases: TGTGCCATCAGTGAGCCTTCCGCGCCCCGGACAGGGATGGGGCCAACCCAAGAGACCCAGTACTTC. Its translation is CAISEPSAPRTGMGPTQETQYF.

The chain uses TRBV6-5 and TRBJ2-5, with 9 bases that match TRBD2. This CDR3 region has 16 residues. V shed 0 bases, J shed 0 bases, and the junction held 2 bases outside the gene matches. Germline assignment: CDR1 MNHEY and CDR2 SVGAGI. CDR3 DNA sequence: TGTGCCAGCAGTTACTCGGTAGCGGGGGACCAAGAGACCCAGTACTTC. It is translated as CASSYSVAGDQETQYF.

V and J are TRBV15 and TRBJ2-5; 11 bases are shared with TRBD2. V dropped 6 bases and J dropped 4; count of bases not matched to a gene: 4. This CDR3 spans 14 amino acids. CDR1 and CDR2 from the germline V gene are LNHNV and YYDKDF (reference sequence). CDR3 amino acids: CATRGTSGIETQYF. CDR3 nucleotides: TGTGCCACCAGAGGGACTAGCGGAATAGAGACCCAGTACTTC.

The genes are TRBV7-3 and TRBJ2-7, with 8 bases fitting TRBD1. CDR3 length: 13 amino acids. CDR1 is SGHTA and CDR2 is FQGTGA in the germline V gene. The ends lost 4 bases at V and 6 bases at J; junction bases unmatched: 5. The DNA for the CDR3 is TGTGCCAGCAGCTCCCACAGGGGGGCCGAGCAGTACTTC. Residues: CASSSHRGAEQYF. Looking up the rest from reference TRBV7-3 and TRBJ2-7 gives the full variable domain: GAGVSQTPSNKVTEKGKYVELRCDPISGHTALYWYRQSLGQGPEFLIYFQGTGAADDSGLPNDRFFAVRPEGSVSTLKIQRTERGDSAVYLCASSSHRGAEQYFGPGTRLTVT.

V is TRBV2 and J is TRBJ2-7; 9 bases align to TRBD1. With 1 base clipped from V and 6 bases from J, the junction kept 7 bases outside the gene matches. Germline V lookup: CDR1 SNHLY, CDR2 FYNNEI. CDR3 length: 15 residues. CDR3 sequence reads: CASSEGRQGEPEQYF. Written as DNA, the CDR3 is TGTGCCAGCAGTGAAGGGCGACAGGGGGAACCCGAGCAGTACTTC.

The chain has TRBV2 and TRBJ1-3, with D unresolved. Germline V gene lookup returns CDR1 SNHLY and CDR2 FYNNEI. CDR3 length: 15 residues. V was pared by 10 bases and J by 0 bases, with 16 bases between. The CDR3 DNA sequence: TGTGCCACCTCCCAAAGTCCTTTCTCTGGAAACACCATATATTTT. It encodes CATSQSPFSGNTIYF.

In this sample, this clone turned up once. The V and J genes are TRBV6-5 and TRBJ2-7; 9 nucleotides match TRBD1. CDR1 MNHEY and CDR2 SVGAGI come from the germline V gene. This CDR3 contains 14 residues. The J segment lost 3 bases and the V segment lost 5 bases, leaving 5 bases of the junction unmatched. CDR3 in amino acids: CASSRWDRVYEQYF. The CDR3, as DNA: TGTGCCAGCAGTCGTTGGGACAGGGTCTACGAGCAGTACTTC.

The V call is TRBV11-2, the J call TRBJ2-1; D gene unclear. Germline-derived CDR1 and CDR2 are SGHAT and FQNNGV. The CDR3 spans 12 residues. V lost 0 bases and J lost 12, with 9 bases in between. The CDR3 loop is CASSLDLLRQFF. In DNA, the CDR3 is TGTGCCAGCAGCTTAGATCTGTTAAGGCAGTTCTTC. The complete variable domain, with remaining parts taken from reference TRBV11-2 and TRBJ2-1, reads EAGVAQSPRYKIIEKRQSVAFWCNPISGHATLYWYQQILGQGPKLLIQFQNNGVVDDSQLPKDRFSAERLKGVDSTLKIQPAKLEDSAVYLCASSLDLLRQFFGPGTRLTVL.

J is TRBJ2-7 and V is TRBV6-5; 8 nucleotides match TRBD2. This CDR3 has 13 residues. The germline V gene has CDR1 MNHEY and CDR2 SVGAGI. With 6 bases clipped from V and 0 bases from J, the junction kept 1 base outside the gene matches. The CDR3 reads CASRSGGSYEQYF. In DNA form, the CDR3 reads TGTGCCAGCAGGAGCGGGGGCTCCTACGAGCAGTACTTC.

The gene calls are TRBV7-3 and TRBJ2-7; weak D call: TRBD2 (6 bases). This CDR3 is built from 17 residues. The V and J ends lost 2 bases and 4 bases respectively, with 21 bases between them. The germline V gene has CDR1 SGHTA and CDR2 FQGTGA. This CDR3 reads CASSLASWVRAGYEQYF. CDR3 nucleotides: TGTGCCAGCAGCTTAGCAAGTTGGGTCAGGGCGGGGTACGAGCAGTACTTC.

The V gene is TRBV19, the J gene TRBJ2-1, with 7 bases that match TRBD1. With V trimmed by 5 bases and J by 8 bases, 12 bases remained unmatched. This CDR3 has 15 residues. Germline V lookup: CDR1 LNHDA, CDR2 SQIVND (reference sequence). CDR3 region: CASSVHRQGSDEQFF. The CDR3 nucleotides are TGTGCCAGTAGTGTACACAGACAGGGTAGCGATGAGCAGTTCTTC.

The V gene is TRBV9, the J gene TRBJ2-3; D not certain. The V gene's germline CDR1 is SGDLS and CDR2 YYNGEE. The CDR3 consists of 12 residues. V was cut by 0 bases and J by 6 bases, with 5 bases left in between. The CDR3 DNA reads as TGTGCCAGCAGCGTAGGAAGGGATACGCAGTATTTT. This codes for CASSVGRDTQYF. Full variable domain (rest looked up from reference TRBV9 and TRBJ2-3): DSGVTQTPKHLITATGQRVTLRCSPRSGDLSVYWYQQSLDQGLQFLIQYYNGEERAKGNILERFSAQQFPDLHSELNLSSLELGDSALYFCASSVGRDTQYFGPGTRLTVL.

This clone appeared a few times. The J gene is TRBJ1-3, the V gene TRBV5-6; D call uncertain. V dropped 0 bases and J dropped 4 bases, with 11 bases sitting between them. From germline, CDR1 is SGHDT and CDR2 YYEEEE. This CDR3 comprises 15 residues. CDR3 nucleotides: TGTGCCAGCAGCTTGGGGCGCCGGCTAGGAAACACCATATATTTT. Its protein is CASSLGRRLGNTIYF.

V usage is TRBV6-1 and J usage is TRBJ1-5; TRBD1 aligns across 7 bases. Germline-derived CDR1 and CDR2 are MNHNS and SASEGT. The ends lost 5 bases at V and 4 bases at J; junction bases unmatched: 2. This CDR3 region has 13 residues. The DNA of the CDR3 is TGTGCCAGCAGTAAACAGGGGAATCAGCCCCAGCATTTT. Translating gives CASSKQGNQPQHF.

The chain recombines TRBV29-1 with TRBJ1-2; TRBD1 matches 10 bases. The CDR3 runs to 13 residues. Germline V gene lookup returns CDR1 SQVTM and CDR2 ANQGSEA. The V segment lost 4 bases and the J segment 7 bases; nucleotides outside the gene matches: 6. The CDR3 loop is CSVVGGTGVGYTF. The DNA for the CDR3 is TGCAGCGTTGTGGGGGGGACAGGGGTTGGCTACACCTTC.

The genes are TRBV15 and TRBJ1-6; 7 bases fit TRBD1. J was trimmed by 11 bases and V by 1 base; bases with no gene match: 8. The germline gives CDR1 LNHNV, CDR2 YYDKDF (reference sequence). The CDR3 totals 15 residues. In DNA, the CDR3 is TGTGCCACCAGCAGAGCCACAGGGGTACGAACACCCCTCCACTTT. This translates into CATSRATGVRTPLHF.

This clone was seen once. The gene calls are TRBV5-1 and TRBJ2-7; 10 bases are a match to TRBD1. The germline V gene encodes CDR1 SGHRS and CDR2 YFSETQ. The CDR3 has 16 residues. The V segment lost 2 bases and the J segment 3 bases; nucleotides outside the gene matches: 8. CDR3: CASSLPRDRGDYEQYF. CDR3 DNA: TGCGCCAGCAGCTTACCCCGGGACAGGGGTGACTACGAGCAGTACTTC.